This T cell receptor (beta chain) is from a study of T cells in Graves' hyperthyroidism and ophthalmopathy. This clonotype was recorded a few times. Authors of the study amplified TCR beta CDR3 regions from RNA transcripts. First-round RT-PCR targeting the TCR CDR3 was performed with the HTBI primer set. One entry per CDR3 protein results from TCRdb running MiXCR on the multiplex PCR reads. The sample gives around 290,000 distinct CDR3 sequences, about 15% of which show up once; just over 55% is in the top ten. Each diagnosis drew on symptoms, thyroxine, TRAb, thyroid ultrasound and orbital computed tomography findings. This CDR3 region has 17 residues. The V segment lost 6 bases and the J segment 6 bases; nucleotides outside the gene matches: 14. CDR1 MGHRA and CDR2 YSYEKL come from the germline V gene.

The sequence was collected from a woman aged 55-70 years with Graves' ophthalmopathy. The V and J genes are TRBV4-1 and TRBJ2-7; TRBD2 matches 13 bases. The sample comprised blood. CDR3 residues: CASRTSGLAGTSGEQYF. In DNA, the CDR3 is TGCGCCAGCAGGACGTCGGGACTAGCGGGGACATCCGGCGAGCAGTACTTC.